The 6 T cell receptor beta chains below come from one sample, sequenced in a study of blood T cell repertoires in COVID-19. Libraries were prepared by immunoSEQ multiplex PCR; TCRdb keeps only in-frame clonotypes and omits some of them. This table holds 250,000 to 300,000 clones, around 86% found once. The sample taken for sequencing was PBMCs or T cells enriched from blood (not recorded which). The receptors stem from a man aged 18 to 30 who had recovered from COVID-19.

The gene calls are TRBV11-3 and TRBJ2-1; TRBD1 aligns across 11 bases. The V segment lost 4 bases and the J segment 4 bases; nucleotides outside the gene matches: 3. The CDR3 totals 15 residues. Germline CDR1 is SGHNT and CDR2 is YENEEA. CDR3 loop: CASSWTGGAYNEQFF. DNA for the CDR3: TGTGCCAGCAGCTGGACAGGGGGCGCATACAATGAGCAGTTCTTC.

As concerns this clone: This sample also contains other DNA sequences that code for the same CDR3. The chain uses TRBV18 and TRBJ1-5; D gene uncertain. Germline CDR1 reads KGHSH; CDR2 reads LQKENI. Trimming removed 4 bases from V and 0 bases from J, with 16 bases in between. The CDR3 runs to 17 residues. CDR3 residues: CASSLTELGYSNQPQHF. The DNA for the CDR3 is TGTGCCAGCTCACTGACTGAGCTGGGTTATAGCAATCAGCCCCAGCATTTT.

V is TRBV2 and J is TRBJ1-2; D might be TRBD1 (5 bases). The length of the CDR3 is 16 residues. CDR1 and CDR2 (germline): SNHLY, FYNNEI. With 0 bases removed from V and 3 bases from J, the gap between germline ends came to 14 bases. CDR3 sequence reads: CASSEASETDYYGYTF. The CDR3 DNA reads TGTGCCAGCAGTGAAGCCAGTGAGACAGATTACTATGGCTACACCTTC.

The V call is TRBV28, the J call TRBJ2-5, with D unresolved. Trimming removed 3 bases at V and 1 base at J, with 6 bases between. The CDR3 extends over 13 amino acids. The germline V gene encodes CDR1 MDHEN and CDR2 SYDVKM. This CDR3 is CASSLWAQETQYF. CDR3 in DNA: TGTGCCAGCAGTTTGTGGGCCCAAGAGACCCAGTACTTC.

This clone occurred many times. The gene calls are TRBV3-1 (or the pseudogene TRBV3-2) and TRBJ2-7; TRBD1 aligns across 7 bases. The CDR3 sequence is 15 residues long. Germline lookup yields CDR1 LGHDT and CDR2 YNNKEL (reference sequence). The trim removed 1 base at V and 2 bases at J, leaving 5 bases unmatched. In DNA form, the CDR3 reads TGTGCCAGCAGCCAAGGACCCGGGACAGCCTACGAGCAGTACTTC. This gives the protein CASSQGPGTAYEQYF.

DNA of the CDR3: TGTGCCAGCAGCCCTCGACTAGCGCGGATCACAGATACGCAGTATTTT. It yields the protein CASSPRLARITDTQYF. V gene TRBV5-6 combines with J gene TRBJ2-3; TRBD2 aligns across 8 bases. This CDR3 is 16 amino acids long. V lost 4 bases, J lost 2 bases, and 9 bases stayed unmatched. The germline CDR1 and CDR2 sequences are SGHDT and YYEEEE. Based on the CDR3 plus reference TRBV5-6 and TRBJ2-3, the full variable domain is DAGVTQSPTHLIKTRGQQVTLRCSPKSGHDTVSWYQQALGQGPQFIFQYYEEEERQRGNFPDRFSGHQFPNYSSELNVNALLLGDSALYLCASSPRLARITDTQYFGPGTRLTVL.